This entry concerns a single T cell receptor (beta chain). Its antigen is unidentified. The CDR3 ends on some other residue instead of the conserved phenylalanine or tryptophan, so this is likely a read error. Primers included in the PCR were 60 Vbeta and 13 Jbeta primers. Clones were read by immunoSEQ multiplex PCR, and TCRdb kept only the in-frame ones, dropping some. The table has roughly 130,000 clones, around 78% seen once; the top ten hold roughly 1.9%. The data derive from a study of cytomegalovirus exposure and HLA in healthy donors. Study conclusions and caveats: In presence/absence analyses, roughly uniform sequencing depth across donors was assumed. Data from an earlier analysis indicated that most TCR beta V segments were productive either about 87% or about 30% of the time. Researchers reported that a few CMV-associated chains were confirmed in vitro as CMV antigen-specific. Common viral pathogens seemed to be connected with several of the most significant clusters, according to a later analysis.

The ends were cut back, 4 bases at V and 0 bases at J, with 16 bases in the middle. Germline assignment: CDR1 MNHNS and CDR2 SASEGT. The CDR3 covers 16 residues. Sequenced sample: PBMCs. The TCR comes from a woman between 40 and 55 years old in good health and CMV-seronegative. The chain employs TRBV6-1 and TRBJ2-7, with D possibly matching TRBD1 (6 bases). The CDR3 region has the DNA TGTGCCAGCAGTGGCTCGTGGGGGCCGAGCTCCTACGAGCAGTACCTC. Protein sequence: CASSGSWGPSSYEQYL.